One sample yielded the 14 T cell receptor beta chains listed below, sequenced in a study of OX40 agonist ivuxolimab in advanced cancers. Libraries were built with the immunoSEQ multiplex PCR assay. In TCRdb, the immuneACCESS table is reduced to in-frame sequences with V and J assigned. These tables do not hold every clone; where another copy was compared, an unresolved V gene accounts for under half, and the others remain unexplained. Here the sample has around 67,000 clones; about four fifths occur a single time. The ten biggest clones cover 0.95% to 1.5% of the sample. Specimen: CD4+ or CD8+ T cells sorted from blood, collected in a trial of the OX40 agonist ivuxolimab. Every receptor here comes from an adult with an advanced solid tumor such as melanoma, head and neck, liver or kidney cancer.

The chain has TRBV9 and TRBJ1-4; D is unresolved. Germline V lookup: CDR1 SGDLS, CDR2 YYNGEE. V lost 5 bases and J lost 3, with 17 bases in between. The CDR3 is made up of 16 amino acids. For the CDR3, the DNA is TGTGCCAGCAGTGCTCATGTCACGGGATCTAATGAAAAACTGTTTTTT. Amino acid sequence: CASSAHVTGSNEKLFF.

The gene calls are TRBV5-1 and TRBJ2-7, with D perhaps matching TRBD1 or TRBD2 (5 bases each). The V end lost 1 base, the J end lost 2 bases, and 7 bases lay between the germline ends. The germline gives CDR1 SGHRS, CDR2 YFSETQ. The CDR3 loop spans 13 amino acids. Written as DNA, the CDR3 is TGCGCCAGCAGCTTGTGGGGGACCTACGAGCAGTACTTC. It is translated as CASSLWGTYEQYF.

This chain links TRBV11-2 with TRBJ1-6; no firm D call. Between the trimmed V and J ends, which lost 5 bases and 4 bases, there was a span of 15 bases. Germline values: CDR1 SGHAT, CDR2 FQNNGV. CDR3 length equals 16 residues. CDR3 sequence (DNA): TGTGCCAGCAGCAACTCCCCTTTGGGTTATAATTCACCCCTCCACTTT. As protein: CASSNSPLGYNSPLHF.

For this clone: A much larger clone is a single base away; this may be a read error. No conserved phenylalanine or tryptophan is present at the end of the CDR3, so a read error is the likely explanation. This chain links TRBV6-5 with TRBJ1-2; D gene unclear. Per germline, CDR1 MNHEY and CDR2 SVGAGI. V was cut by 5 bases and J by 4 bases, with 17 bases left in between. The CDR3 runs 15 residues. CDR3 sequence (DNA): TGTGCCAGCAGTCCCCGAGCGCGGGGAGGCTATGGCTACACCCTC. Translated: CASSPRARGGYGYTL.

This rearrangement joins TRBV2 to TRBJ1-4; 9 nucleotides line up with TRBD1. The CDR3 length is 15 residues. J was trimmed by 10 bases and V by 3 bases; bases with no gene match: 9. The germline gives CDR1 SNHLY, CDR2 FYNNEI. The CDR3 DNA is TGTGCCAGCAGTGAGCAGGACAGGGGTCTTGGAAAACTGTTTTTT. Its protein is CASSEQDRGLGKLFF.

CDR3 nucleotide sequence: TGTGCCAGCAGCTTAGTCCGACAGGGGGTATCTGGAAACACCATATATTTT. Amino acids: CASSLVRQGVSGNTIYF. This chain uses TRBV11-1 with TRBJ1-3; TRBD1 matches 9 bases. Germline CDR1 SGHAT, CDR2 FQDESV (reference sequence). The CDR3 spans 17 residues. V gave up 1 base and J gave up 1 base; unmatched junction bases: 5.

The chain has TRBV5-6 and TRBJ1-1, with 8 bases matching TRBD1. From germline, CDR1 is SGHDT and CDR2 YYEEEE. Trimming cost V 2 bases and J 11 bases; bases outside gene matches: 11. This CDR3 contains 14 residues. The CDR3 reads CASSFLGQDLSAFF. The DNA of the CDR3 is TGTGCCAGCAGCTTTTTGGGACAGGACTTGAGTGCTTTCTTT.

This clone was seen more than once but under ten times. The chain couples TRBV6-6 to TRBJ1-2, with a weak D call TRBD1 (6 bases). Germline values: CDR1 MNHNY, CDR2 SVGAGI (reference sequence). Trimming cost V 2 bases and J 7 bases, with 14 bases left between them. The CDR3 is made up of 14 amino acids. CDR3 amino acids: CASSYMEGGGGYTF. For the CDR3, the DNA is TGTGCCAGCAGTTACATGGAGGGGGGCGGTGGCTACACCTTC.

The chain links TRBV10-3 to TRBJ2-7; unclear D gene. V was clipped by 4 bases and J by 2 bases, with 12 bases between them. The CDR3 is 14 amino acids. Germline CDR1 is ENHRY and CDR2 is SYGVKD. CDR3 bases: TGTGCCATCAGTGGTTCGGGCGGAACCTACGAGCAGTACTTC. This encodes CAISGSGGTYEQYF.

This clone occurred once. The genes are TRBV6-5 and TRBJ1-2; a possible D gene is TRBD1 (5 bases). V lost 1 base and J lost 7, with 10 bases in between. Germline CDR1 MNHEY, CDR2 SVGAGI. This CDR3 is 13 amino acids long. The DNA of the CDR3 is TGTGCCAGCAGTTACTGGGGGGGTCGTGGCTACACCTTC. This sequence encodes CASSYWGGRGYTF.

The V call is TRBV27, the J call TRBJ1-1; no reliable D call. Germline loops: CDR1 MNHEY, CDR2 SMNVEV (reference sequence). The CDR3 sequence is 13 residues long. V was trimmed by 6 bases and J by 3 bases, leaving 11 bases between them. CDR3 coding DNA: TGTGCCAGCAGCCGGGTGTGGGACACTGAAGCTTTCTTT. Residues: CASSRVWDTEAFF.

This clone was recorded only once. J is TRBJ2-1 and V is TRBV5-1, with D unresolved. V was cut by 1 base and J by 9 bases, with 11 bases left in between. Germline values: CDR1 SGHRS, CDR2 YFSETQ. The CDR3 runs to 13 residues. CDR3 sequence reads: CASSLSLGGEQFF. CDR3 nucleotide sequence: TGCGCCAGCAGCTTGAGCCTAGGCGGTGAGCAGTTCTTC.

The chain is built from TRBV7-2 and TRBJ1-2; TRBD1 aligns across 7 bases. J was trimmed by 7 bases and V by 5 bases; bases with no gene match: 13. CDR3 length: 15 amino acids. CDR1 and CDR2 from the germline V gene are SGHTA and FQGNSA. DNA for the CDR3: TGTGCCAGCAGCCCACTGGAGCGGGCAGGGGGTGGCTACACCTTC. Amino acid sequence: CASSPLERAGGGYTF.

In nucleotides, the CDR3 is TGTGCCAGCACCCCCGGGGGGGGGTGGTATGGCTACACCTTC. It encodes CASTPGGGWYGYTF. This chain connects TRBV7-2 to TRBJ1-2; D might be TRBD1 (5 bases). This CDR3 is 14 amino acids long. V was shortened by 7 bases and J by 5 bases, with 17 bases between the two germline ends. Germline lookup yields CDR1 SGHTA and CDR2 FQGNSA.